The 15 T cell receptor beta chains below were found in one sample sequenced in a study of cytomegalovirus exposure and HLA in healthy donors. The PCR had 60 Vbeta and 13 Jbeta primers. This table comes from immunoSEQ multiplex PCR, and its TCRdb copy is limited to in-frame clones, with some not included. The sample has about 160,000 clones, 65% to 80% seen once. Sequenced input: PBMCs. The origin of the receptors is a woman aged 45-65 years in good health and CMV-seropositive.

The rearrangement joins TRBV28 to TRBJ2-7, with TRBD2 matching 9 bases. With 4 bases clipped from V and 1 base from J, the junction kept 8 bases outside the gene matches. This CDR3 comprises 16 residues. Germline V gene sequence: CDR1 MDHEN, CDR2 SYDVKM. The CDR3 loop is CASSSTTSGKSYEQYF. In DNA, the CDR3 is TGTGCCAGCAGTTCGACGACTAGCGGAAAATCCTACGAGCAGTACTTC.

A single count supports this clone. This chain uses TRBV12-2 with TRBJ2-7; the D call in the table, TRBD1, was not verified against the DNA. TRBV12-2 is annotated as a pseudogene. This CDR3 is 14 amino acids long. The CDR3 here is CASRPVDRDYEQYF. CDR3 nucleotide sequence: TGTGCAAGTCGCCCGGTGGACAGGGACTACGAGCAGTACTTC.

The chain links TRBV7-2 to TRBJ2-5, with TRBD2 identical over 9 bases. Trimming at V came to 5 bases and at J to 4 bases, leaving 17 bases not matched to a gene. CDR3 size: 18 residues. Germline assignment: CDR1 SGHTA and CDR2 FQGNSA. In DNA, the CDR3 is TGTGCCAGCAGCCCATTCCCCGCTGGGCGGGGGGGTGGAGAGACCCAGTACTTC. It is translated as CASSPFPAGRGGGETQYF.

This chain joins TRBV10-1 and TRBJ2-1, with 9 bases aligning to TRBD2. V dropped 6 bases and J dropped 8; count of bases not matched to a gene: 8. The germline gives CDR1 WNHNN, CDR2 SYGVQD (reference sequence). The CDR3 is 14 residues long. CDR3 nucleotides: TGCGCCAGCAGCCCCGGGACTAGCAGGCATGAGCAGTTCTTC. Translation gives CASSPGTSRHEQFF.

The chain combines TRBV10-3 with TRBJ1-1; D is possibly TRBD1 (6 bases). The CDR3 length is 14 residues. V lost 6 bases and J lost 0, with 11 bases in between. In germline, CDR1 is ENHRY, CDR2 SYGVKD. CDR3 coding DNA: TGTGCCATCAGGGAGGGGGGCCTGAACACTGAAGCTTTCTTT. Amino acids: CAIREGGLNTEAFF.

This sequence joins TRBV7-2 and TRBJ2-7; 11 bases fit TRBD1. CDR3 length equals 14 residues. CDR1 and CDR2 (germline): SGHTA, FQGNSA. The ends lost 5 bases at V and 7 bases at J; junction bases unmatched: 7. The CDR3 sequence is CASSRGQGAREQYF. The CDR3 DNA reads as TGTGCCAGCAGCCGCGGACAGGGGGCTCGAGAGCAGTACTTC.

The chain joins TRBV6-5 to TRBJ2-7; 12 bases fit TRBD1. Per germline, CDR1 MNHEY and CDR2 SVGAGI. V gave up 2 bases and J gave up 2 bases; unmatched junction bases: 1. The CDR3 extends over 15 amino acids. The CDR3 spells CASSYGTGGPYEQYF. CDR3 bases: TGTGCCAGCAGTTACGGGACAGGGGGCCCCTACGAGCAGTACTTC.

This chain uses TRBV7-9 with TRBJ2-2, with TRBD1 matching 7 bases. The V and J ends lost 3 bases and 5 bases, in that order; junction bases with no gene match: 9. The germline V gene has CDR1 SEHNR and CDR2 FQNEAQ (reference sequence). The CDR3 contains 16 residues. The DNA of the CDR3 is TGTGCCAGCAGCTTTGACAGGGTTGATGGAACCGGGGAGCTGTTTTTT. Amino acid sequence: CASSFDRVDGTGELFF.

The V gene is TRBV29-1, the J gene TRBJ1-2; D is unclear. The germline gives CDR1 SQVTM, CDR2 ANQGSEA. Trimming removed 3 bases from V and 10 bases from J, with 9 bases in between. The CDR3 loop spans 10 amino acids. The CDR3 here is CSVDDGIYTF. In DNA form, the CDR3 reads TGCAGCGTTGACGACGGGATCTACACCTTC.

The V and J genes are TRBV2 and TRBJ1-2, with D possibly being TRBD1 (5 bases). The CDR3 is 14 residues long. The germline gives CDR1 SNHLY, CDR2 FYNNEI. The V end lost 6 bases, the J end lost 4 bases, and 15 bases lay between the germline ends. The CDR3 sequence is CASRPSLGGYGYTF. In DNA, the CDR3 is TGTGCCAGCAGACCAAGCCTGGGGGGCTATGGCTACACCTTC.

The chain combines TRBV5-6 with TRBJ2-7; 9 nucleotides agree with TRBD2. Per germline, CDR1 SGHDT and CDR2 YYEEEE. This CDR3 spans 18 amino acids. J gave up 7 bases and V 3 bases, and 20 bases lay outside the gene matches. CDR3 amino acids: CASSYLGASGDPITEQYF. The CDR3 nucleotides read TGTGCCAGCAGCTACCTCGGGGCTAGCGGGGACCCTATTACGGAGCAGTACTTC.

A few counts support this clone. This chain links TRBV9 with TRBJ2-2; 13 nucleotides align to TRBD2. The CDR3 is made up of 18 amino acids. With V trimmed by 4 bases and J by 6 bases, 12 bases remained unmatched. Germline CDR1 reads SGDLS; CDR2 reads YYNGEE. The CDR3 region is CASSPGLAGAGVAGELFF. The CDR3 DNA follows: TGTGCCAGCAGCCCCGGACTAGCGGGGGCCGGGGTCGCCGGGGAGCTGTTTTTT.

This clone was seen more than once but under ten times. The chain recombines TRBV5-1 with TRBJ1-2, with 10 bases matching TRBD1. The germline CDR1 and CDR2 sequences are SGHRS and YFSETQ. Trimming took 5 bases from V and 8 from J; bases not matched to a gene: 6. The CDR3 covers 13 residues. CDR3 region: CASSWTGGRGYTF. DNA of the CDR3: TGCGCCAGCAGTTGGACAGGGGGTCGGGGCTACACCTTC.

This chain links TRBV9 with TRBJ2-5, with 7 positions matching TRBD1. CDR3 length: 14 residues. Germline V CDR1 and CDR2: SGDLS, YYNGEE. V shed 4 bases and J 4 bases; nucleotides not matched to a gene: 7. The CDR3 DNA follows: TGTGCCAGCAGCCCCCAGACAGGGACAGAGACCCAGTACTTC. Its translation is CASSPQTGTETQYF.

The rearrangement links TRBV9 to TRBJ2-5, with D possibly matching TRBD1 (5 bases). The germline V gene has CDR1 SGDLS and CDR2 YYNGEE. The CDR3 is 15 amino acids. The V gene lost 3 bases and the J gene lost 2 bases, with 14 bases spanning the gap. CDR3 sequence: CASSESAGPQETQYF. The CDR3 DNA is TGTGCCAGCAGCGAAAGCGCAGGGCCACAAGAGACCCAGTACTTC.